This TCR beta chain was identified in a study of T-cell memory formation after mild COVID-19. Study findings and constraints: For contracting clones, CD4+ ones sat mainly in CM and EM, CD8+ in EMRA. Contracting clones from day 15 to 85 showed balanced CD4/CD8; later expanders favored CD4+.

V trimming: 7 bases; J trimming: 4 bases; junction bases outside the gene matches: 11. The CDR3 spans 16 residues. Germline V gene data show CDR1 as SGHTA and CDR2 as FQGNSA. MiXCR, run by TCRdb on the 5' RACE reads, gives a single entry per CDR3 protein. Altogether about 180,000 distinct CDR3 sequences are present, under 20% being singletons, with the ten largest covering roughly 1.9%. This clonotype was detected only a few times. Antigen specificity is unknown. The rearrangement links TRBV7-2 to TRBJ2-3, with 10 bases identical to TRBD2. The sequencing input was PBMCs or a T cell subset sorted from them (not recorded which). The TCR comes from an adult woman who had mild COVID-19 (a few samples of this study predate the infection). Cell type and time point are not known. The CDR3 sequence: CASTPQALAGADTQYF. DNA of the CDR3: TGTGCCAGCACCCCCCAGGCTCTAGCGGGAGCAGATACGCAGTATTTT.